These 19 T cell receptor beta chains originate from one sample sequenced in a study of neurological immune-mediated disorders (dated by TCRdb to about 2019). This sample's time point label indicates: technical triplicate 2. The library came from 5' RACE. Sequencing used an Illumina HiSeq 2500. TCRdb cleaned the public reads at Q25 with fastp, built clones with MiXCR and kept in-frame beta chains. Each record represents a unique CDR3 protein, reported with the most common genes and DNA among its rows. The sample includes about 59,000 distinct CDR3 sequences, with less than 25% observed a single time. Over 4.5% of the sample goes to the ten largest clones. Sequencing input: PBMCs. These receptors were collected from a man in his 60s with HTLV-1-associated myelopathy (HAM/TSP).

The table lists this clonotype with many counts. The chain uses TRBV4-1 and TRBJ2-1; D is possibly TRBD1 or TRBD2 (5 bases each). CDR3 length: 16 amino acids. The germline CDR1 and CDR2 sequences are MGHRA and YSYEKL. Trimming took 4 bases from V and 10 from J, leaving 23 bases between them. This chain's CDR3 is CASSLKSGTAGREQFF. CDR3 sequence (DNA): TGCGCCAGCAGCCTCAAAAGTGGGACGGCTGGACGAGAGCAGTTCTTC.

This clonotype was detected once. The chain has TRBV6-2 or TRBV6-3 and TRBJ2-6; perhaps TRBD1 as D (6 bases). The CDR3 sequence is 16 residues long. Trimming pared 6 bases from V and 3 bases from J, leaving 15 bases between. Per the germline V gene, CDR1 is MNHEY and CDR2 is SVGEGT. CDR3 sequence: CASSQGQLFGANVLTF. The CDR3 DNA is TGTGCCAGCAGCCAAGGACAGCTTTTTGGGGCCAACGTCCTGACTTTC.

The table lists this clonotype with many counts. The V call is TRBV14, the J call TRBJ1-2; no clear D gene. With 0 bases removed from V and 4 bases from J, the gap between germline ends came to 6 bases. This CDR3 region has 13 residues. Germline V CDR1 and CDR2: SGHDN, FVKESK. The chain's CDR3 is CASSQDRTYGYTF. In DNA form, the CDR3 reads TGTGCCAGCAGCCAAGATAGGACCTATGGCTACACCTTC.

The chain recombines TRBV5-1 with TRBJ2-1, with 14 bases identical to TRBD2. The CDR3 has 18 residues. The ends lost 1 base at V and 8 bases at J; junction bases unmatched: 11. The germline gives CDR1 SGHRS, CDR2 YFSETQ. The CDR3 spells CASSLFPGEGLAGDEQFF. The CDR3 nucleotides read TGCGCCAGCAGCTTGTTCCCAGGGGAGGGACTAGCGGGAGATGAGCAGTTCTTC.

This clonotype was seen many times. V gene TRBV5-6 combines with J gene TRBJ2-1; 9 bases map to TRBD1. The CDR3 is 15 amino acids. The germline V gene encodes CDR1 SGHDT and CDR2 YYEEEE. Trimming at V came to 0 bases and at J to 5 bases, leaving 3 bases not matched to a gene. The CDR3 coding sequence is TGTGCCAGCAGCTTGGAGGGGACAGGGCACAATGAGCAGTTCTTC. The encoded protein is CASSLEGTGHNEQFF.

This clonotype came up many times. The J gene is TRBJ2-5, the V gene TRBV20-1; D perhaps matches TRBD2 (6 bases). Trimming left V 2 bases short and J 5 bases short, with 12 bases between. The CDR3 spans 13 residues. Germline values: CDR1 DFQATT, CDR2 SNEGSKA (reference sequence). The CDR3 reads CSARFGGTETQYF. CDR3 in DNA: TGCAGTGCTAGATTTGGGGGGACGGAGACCCAGTACTTC.

This clonotype was recorded at least ten times. This chain links TRBV5-1 with TRBJ2-1; 9 bases are shared with TRBD1. CDR1 and CDR2 from the germline V gene are SGHRS and YFSETQ. V gave up 3 bases and J gave up 2 bases; unmatched junction bases: 12. This CDR3 is 18 amino acids long. This CDR3 is CASSSLPPRTGAYNEQFF. Written as DNA, the CDR3 is TGCGCCAGCAGCTCCCTTCCCCCTAGGACAGGGGCCTACAATGAGCAGTTCTTC.

This clonotype has at least ten counts. The V and J genes are TRBV6-5 and TRBJ2-6, with 9 nucleotides matching TRBD1. The CDR3 length is 17 residues. CDR1 and CDR2 (germline): MNHEY, SVGAGI. V was clipped by 5 bases and J by 1 base; unmatched bases: 6. DNA of the CDR3: TGTGCCAGCAGTGCTACAGGGGGCGCTTCTGGGGCCAACGTCCTGACTTTC. Protein product: CASSATGGASGANVLTF.

This clonotype turned up a few times. The chain has TRBV5-1 and TRBJ2-1; 12 bases map to TRBD1. Germline loops: CDR1 SGHRS, CDR2 YFSETQ. V was pared by 0 bases and J by 1 base, with 8 bases of the junction left unmatched. The CDR3 spans 19 residues. The DNA for the CDR3 is TGCGCCAGCAGCTTGGCCGGGACAGGGGGCGCTTGGTCCTACAATGAGCAGTTCTTC. It encodes CASSLAGTGGAWSYNEQFF.

Concerning this clonotype: A much larger clonotype is one base distant, so this may be a read error. The genes are TRBV3-1 and TRBJ2-5; tentatively, D is TRBD2 (5 bases). There are 13 residues in the CDR3. Germline lookup yields CDR1 LGHDT and CDR2 YNNKEL (reference sequence). Trimming shortened V by 5 bases and J by 5 bases, and 12 bases separated the two germline ends. Here the CDR3 DNA reads TGTGCCAGCAGCTGCGGAGGTCCGGAGACCCAGTACTTC. This encodes CASSCGGPETQYF.

This clonotype was observed at least ten times. This rearrangement joins TRBV10-3 to TRBJ1-3; D is unclear. CDR3 length: 15 amino acids. Trimming took off 0 bases at V and 1 base at J, with 7 bases between the two ends. Per germline, CDR1 ENHRY and CDR2 SYGVKD. CDR3 in DNA: TGTGCCATCAGTGAGTCGCGGGGATCTGGAAACACCATATATTTT. Its translation: CAISESRGSGNTIYF.

This clonotype showed up many times. The chain combines TRBV7-9 with TRBJ1-2; D is unresolved. The CDR3 length is 15 residues. V was shortened by 3 bases and J by 3 bases, with 14 bases between the two germline ends. Germline loops: CDR1 SEHNR, CDR2 FQNEAQ (reference sequence). The CDR3 region has the DNA TGTGCCAGCAGCTTGGGAACGTGGGGTGACTATGGCTACACCTTC. Residues: CASSLGTWGDYGYTF.

This chain uses TRBV5-1 with TRBJ2-7, with 7 nucleotides matching TRBD1. The CDR3 is 13 residues long. Germline assignment: CDR1 SGHRS and CDR2 YFSETQ. Trimming cost V 3 bases and J 1 base; bases outside gene matches: 1. The CDR3 here is CASSWDRSYEQYF. The DNA for the CDR3 is TGCGCCAGCAGCTGGGACAGATCCTACGAGCAGTACTTC.

The sample holds many counts of this clonotype. The genes are TRBV20-1 and TRBJ2-4; D remains unclear. The CDR3 loop spans 12 amino acids. Trimming shortened V by 0 bases and J by 6 bases, and 6 bases separated the two germline ends. The germline V gene encodes CDR1 DFQATT and CDR2 SNEGSKA (reference sequence). The CDR3 nucleotides are TGCAGTGCTAGAGATCGGGCAAACATTCAGTACTTC. Translation gives CSARDRANIQYF.

This clonotype was found many times. The genes are TRBV5-1 and TRBJ2-1; D not resolved. The V end was cut by 1 base, the J end by 3 bases, with 11 bases between. This CDR3 is 15 amino acids long. The germline V gene encodes CDR1 SGHRS and CDR2 YFSETQ. The CDR3 here is CASSLLFGGYNEQFF. CDR3 coding DNA: TGCGCCAGCAGCTTGCTCTTCGGTGGCTACAATGAGCAGTTCTTC. Full variable domain (remainder filled in from reference TRBV5-1 and TRBJ2-1): KAGVTQTPRYLIKTRGQQVTLSCSPISGHRSVSWYQQTPGQGLQFLFEYFSETQRNKGNFPGRFSGRQFSNSRSEMNVSTLELGDSALYLCASSLLFGGYNEQFFGPGTRLTVL.

This clonotype was detected ten times or more. The chain joins TRBV5-1 to TRBJ2-2, with TRBD1 matching over 7 bases. Trimming removed 5 bases from V and 6 bases from J; junction bases left unmatched: 7. The CDR3 is made up of 14 amino acids. CDR1 and CDR2 (germline): SGHRS, YFSETQ. CDR3 sequence (DNA): TGCGCCAGCAGGGGACAGCCTTCCGCCGGGGAGCTGTTTTTT. Translated, it gives CASRGQPSAGELFF. The full variable domain, in which reference TRBV5-1 and TRBJ2-2 provide the parts outside the CDR3, is KAGVTQTPRYLIKTRGQQVTLSCSPISGHRSVSWYQQTPGQGLQFLFEYFSETQRNKGNFPGRFSGRQFSNSRSEMNVSTLELGDSALYLCASRGQPSAGELFFGEGSRLTVL.

This clonotype was seen at least ten times. This chain uses TRBV5-1 with TRBJ2-2, with D perhaps TRBD1 or TRBD2 (6 bases each). Germline lookup yields CDR1 SGHRS and CDR2 YFSETQ. The CDR3 sequence is 16 residues long. V was pared by 1 base and J by 1 base, with 11 bases between. The CDR3 nucleotides are TGCGCCAGCAGCTTGTCCGGGGGCCGGAACACCGGGGAGCTGTTTTTT. This gives the protein CASSLSGGRNTGELFF.

Ten or more counts support this clonotype. The chain employs TRBV10-2 and TRBJ1-1, with TRBD1 matching 8 bases. This CDR3 is 12 amino acids long. Trimming removed 6 bases from V and 3 bases from J; junction bases left unmatched: 0. Germline V lookup: CDR1 WSHSY, CDR2 SAAADI. CDR3 protein: CASRQGDTEAFF. In DNA form, the CDR3 reads TGCGCCAGCAGACAGGGGGACACTGAAGCTTTCTTT.

This clonotype was counted many times. V usage is TRBV5-1 and J usage is TRBJ1-6; D is possibly TRBD1 (5 bases). The CDR3 runs to 15 residues. Trimming took 0 bases from V and 10 from J, leaving 14 bases between them. Per the germline V gene, CDR1 is SGHRS and CDR2 is YFSETQ. For the CDR3, the DNA is TGCGCCAGCAGCTTGGGTCGCAGGGAAGAATCACCCCTCCACTTT. It is translated as CASSLGRREESPLHF. Filled out from reference TRBV5-1 and TRBJ1-6, the complete variable domain reads KAGVTQTPRYLIKTRGQQVTLSCSPISGHRSVSWYQQTPGQGLQFLFEYFSETQRNKGNFPGRFSGRQFSNSRSEMNVSTLELGDSALYLCASSLGRREESPLHFGNGTRLTVT.